The sequence of this T cell receptor (beta chain) was determined in a study of blood T cells in healthy people across ages. Study-level findings and limits: PBMCs that were unsorted prevented a conclusive naive versus antigen-experienced comparison. Diversity figures based on one million T cells were deemed too low.

This CDR3 is built from 14 residues. Per germline, CDR1 MGHRA and CDR2 YSYEKL. The trim removed 5 bases at V and 5 bases at J, leaving 8 bases unmatched. Combining a sample-barcoded 5' primer with a J-beta primer mix, a second PCR ran for roughly 6 to 12 cycles. The template-switch adaptor, which had 12 random nucleotides, put a tag on each cDNA molecule. Paired-end reads containing CDR3 totaled no fewer than 2.5 million for each sample. TCRdb re-derived calls from the 5' RACE reads in MiXCR, one entry per CDR3 protein. Among 850,000 to 1,000,000 distinct CDR3 sequences listed, roughly 48% were seen once. About this clonotype: Its antigen is still unknown.

This chain connects TRBV4-1 to TRBJ2-7, with 8 bases lining up with TRBD1. This TCR was sampled from a man aged 25-45 years in good health. The sample comprised blood. The CDR3 loop reads CASSNPQGADEQYF. The CDR3 nucleotides are TGCGCCAGCAGCAACCCTCAGGGGGCGGACGAGCAGTACTTC.